The 12 T cell receptor beta chains listed next were all sequenced from one sample in a study of metastatic and nonmetastatic thyroid tumors. Thyroid surgery took place with no prior treatment in any patient. TCRdb reanalyzed the PCR reads with MiXCR. The data show 40,000 to 50,000 clones, less than 5% seen once. Material: blood. The origin of the receptors is a female donor with papillary thyroid cancer or a benign thyroid nodule (not recorded which). Some clones in this sample may be carry-over from other donors' samples.

This clone is classed as medium-sized. The chain links TRBV6-2 or TRBV6-3 to TRBJ1-5; the match to TRBD1 covers 7 bases. The CDR3 contains 16 residues. J was trimmed by 3 bases and V by 5 bases; bases with no gene match: 10. The germline CDR1 and CDR2 sequences are MNHEY and SVGEGT. The CDR3 reads CASSHFRDSVNQPQHF. The CDR3 nucleotides are TGTGCCAGCAGTCATTTCCGGGACAGCGTCAATCAGCCCCAGCATTTT.

This clone was recorded a few times. This specimen includes other DNA sequences encoding the same CDR3. This rearrangement joins TRBV12-5 to TRBJ2-2; D is perhaps TRBD1 (6 bases). Trimming took off 6 bases at V and 2 bases at J, with 19 bases between the two ends. The V gene's germline CDR1 is LGHNT and CDR2 FRNRAP. The CDR3 runs to 17 residues. CDR3 in DNA: TGTGCTAGTGGACCTTACGGGACACCAACTAACACCGGGGAGCTGTTTTTT. This sequence encodes CASGPYGTPTNTGELFF.

In this sample, this clone turned up many times. The genes are TRBV19 and TRBJ2-7, with a tentative D call TRBD1 (7 bases). This CDR3 has 14 residues. Germline CDR1 and CDR2: LNHDA and SQIVND (reference sequence). Trimming took 1 base from V and 5 from J, leaving 12 bases between them. This chain's CDR3 is CASSIGRGRHEQYF. Here the CDR3 DNA reads TGTGCCAGTAGTATAGGGAGGGGGCGACACGAGCAGTACTTC. Full variable domain (remainder filled in from reference TRBV19 and TRBJ2-7): DGGITQSPKYLFRKEGQNVTLSCEQNLNHDAMYWYRQDPGQGLRLIYYSQIVNDFQKGDIAEGYSVSREKKESFPLTVTSAQKNPTAFYLCASSIGRGRHEQYFGPGTRLTVT.

The sample holds many counts of this clone. The DNA of the CDR3 is TGTGCCAGCAGCTTAGGTCCAGACTATGGCTACACCTTC. This codes for CASSLGPDYGYTF. This chain joins TRBV7-8 and TRBJ1-2; D gene unclear. The ends were cut back, 1 base at V and 3 bases at J, with 6 bases in the middle. Germline values: CDR1 SGHVS, CDR2 FQNEAQ. The length of the CDR3 is 13 residues.

A few counts support this clone. The CDR3 DNA is TGCAGTGTGGGGAAAGGGGATGGGGACGAGCAGTACTTC. It encodes CSVGKGDGDEQYF. The J gene is TRBJ2-7, the V gene TRBV29-1, with TRBD1 as a possible D gene (5 bases). The CDR3 covers 13 residues. Germline V gives CDR1 SQVTM, CDR2 ANQGSEA.

This clone was seen repeatedly, ten times or more. V usage is TRBV9 and J usage is TRBJ2-7, with no clear D. The CDR3 is 14 amino acids. V dropped 2 bases and J dropped 5 bases, with 14 bases sitting between them. The germline CDR1 and CDR2 sequences are SGDLS and YYNGEE. The CDR3 coding sequence is TGTGCCAGCAGCGTTAGCCCTGAGTCCCACGAGCAGTACTTC. Translating gives CASSVSPESHEQYF.

This clone was seen repeatedly, ten times or more. The genes are TRBV4-1 and TRBJ2-2; D is uncertain. The V gene lost 4 bases and the J gene lost 3 bases, with 12 bases spanning the gap. The CDR3 totals 15 residues. CDR1 MGHRA and CDR2 YSYEKL come from the germline V gene. The CDR3 sequence: CASSPLTEYTGELFF. Here the CDR3 DNA reads TGCGCCAGCAGCCCCCTGACGGAATACACCGGGGAGCTGTTTTTT.

The chain couples TRBV20-1 to TRBJ2-7; 7 bases fit TRBD1. V lost 0 bases, J lost 3 bases, and 8 bases stayed unmatched. In germline, CDR1 is DFQATT, CDR2 SNEGSKA (reference sequence). This CDR3 comprises 15 residues. The CDR3 nucleotides are TGCAGTGCTAGAGACGACTGGGACAGCAACTACGAGCAGTACTTC. This translates into CSARDDWDSNYEQYF.

This clone was observed many times. The chain couples TRBV27 to TRBJ2-1, with 8 nucleotides matching TRBD1. Germline CDR1 and CDR2: MNHEY and SMNVEV (reference sequence). V gave up 6 bases and J gave up 1 base; unmatched junction bases: 5. The CDR3 has 15 residues. The CDR3 loop is CASSRDRGSYNEQFF. In DNA form, the CDR3 reads TGTGCCAGCAGCCGTGACAGGGGATCCTACAATGAGCAGTTCTTC.

This clone has at least ten counts. The CDR3 DNA is TGTGCCAGCAGCCAAGAGGCGGTACAGGGTTCATACGAGCAGTACTTC. Translating gives CASSQEAVQGSYEQYF. V gene TRBV4-2 combines with J gene TRBJ2-7, with a weak D call TRBD1 (6 bases). V dropped 0 bases and J dropped 4 bases, with 16 bases sitting between them. This CDR3 region has 16 residues. Germline CDR1 reads LGHNA; CDR2 reads YNFKEQ.

This clone turned up a few times. The V gene is TRBV27, the J gene TRBJ2-1, with TRBD1 identical over 8 bases. The CDR3 is 12 residues long. The germline V gene encodes CDR1 MNHEY and CDR2 SMNVEV (reference sequence). V shed 4 bases, J shed 10 bases, and the junction held 3 bases outside the gene matches. CDR3 DNA sequence: TGTGCCAGCAGTTCGACAGGGGAAGAGCAGTTCTTC. It codes for CASSSTGEEQFF.

With regard to this clone: The identical CDR3 is also encoded by other nucleotide sequences in the sample. V gene TRBV12-3 or TRBV12-4 combines with J gene TRBJ2-7, with 8 bases lining up with TRBD1. Trimming at V came to 4 bases and at J to 5 bases, leaving 4 bases not matched to a gene. The CDR3 covers 13 residues. The CDR3: CASSSIQGDEQYF. The CDR3 nucleotides are TGTGCCAGCAGTTCGATACAGGGGGACGAGCAGTACTTC.